This T cell receptor (beta chain) is drawn from a study of blood T cell repertoires in COVID-19. Study-wide context: Sites in the United States, Italy and Spain provided acute and convalescent COVID-19 samples.

Per the original data handling: Reference gene primer amplification gave estimated nucleated cell counts. Method: immunoSEQ multiplex PCR; TCRdb's copy keeps in-frame clones and lacks some. V and J calls and clone size are copied from that table; D and trimming were computed from the DNA. The repertoire holds around 140,000 clones, with around four fifths as singletons. Participant reports of clinical history set cohort assignment. CDR1 LNHDA and CDR2 SQIVND come from the germline V gene (reference sequence). The CDR3 extends over 14 amino acids. V lost 8 bases to trimming and J lost 4 bases; unmatched junction nucleotides: 3.

The sequencing sample was made of PBMCs or T cells enriched from blood (not recorded which). This chain joins TRBV19 and TRBJ1-5; 12 bases fit TRBD1. This clonotype was obtained from a woman aged 45-65 years with acute COVID-19. CDR3 in amino acids: CASWDRGRNQPQHF. The CDR3 nucleotides are TGTGCCAGTTGGGACAGGGGGCGGAATCAGCCCCAGCATTTT. The whole variable domain, filled in from reference TRBV19 and TRBJ1-5, reads DGGITQSPKYLFRKEGQNVTLSCEQNLNHDAMYWYRQDPGQGLRLIYYSQIVNDFQKGDIAEGYSVSREKKESFPLTVTSAQKNPTAFYLCASWDRGRNQPQHFGDGTRLSIL.